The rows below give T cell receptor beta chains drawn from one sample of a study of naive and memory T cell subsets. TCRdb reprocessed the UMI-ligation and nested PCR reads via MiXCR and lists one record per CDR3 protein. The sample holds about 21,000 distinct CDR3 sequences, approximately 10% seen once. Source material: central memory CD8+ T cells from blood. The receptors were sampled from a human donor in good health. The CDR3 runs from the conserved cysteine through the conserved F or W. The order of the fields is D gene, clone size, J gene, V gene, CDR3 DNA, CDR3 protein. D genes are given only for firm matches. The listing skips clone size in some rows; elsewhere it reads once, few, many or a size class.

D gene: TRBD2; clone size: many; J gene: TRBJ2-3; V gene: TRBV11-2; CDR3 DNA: TGTGCCAGCAGCCCAACCGGGACTAGTCCCCAAGGTACAGATACGCAGTATTTT; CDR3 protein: CASSPTGTSPQGTDTQYF
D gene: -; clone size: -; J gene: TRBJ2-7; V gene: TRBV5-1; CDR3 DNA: TGCGCCAGCAGCTTCCAAACCACATACTACGAGCAGTACTTC; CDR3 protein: CASSFQTTYYEQYF
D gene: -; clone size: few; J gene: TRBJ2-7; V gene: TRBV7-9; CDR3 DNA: TGTGCCAGCAGCTCACCCGGGGGAATGGGTTACGAGCAGTACTTC; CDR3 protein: CASSSPGGMGYEQYF
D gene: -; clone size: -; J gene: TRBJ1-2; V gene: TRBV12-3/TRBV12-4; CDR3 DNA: TGTGCCAGCAGCTCCGCTGGGAAGATTAACTATGGCTACACCTTC; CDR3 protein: CASSSAGKINYGYTF
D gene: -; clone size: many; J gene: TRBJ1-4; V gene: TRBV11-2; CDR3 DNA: TGTGCCAGCAGCACGGGAGGATTAGAACTGTTTTTT; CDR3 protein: CASSTGGLELFF
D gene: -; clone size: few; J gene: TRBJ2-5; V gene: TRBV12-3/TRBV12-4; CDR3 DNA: TGTGCCAGCAGTCCGCAGCAGCTCGGGGAGACCCAGTACTTC; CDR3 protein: CASSPQQLGETQYF
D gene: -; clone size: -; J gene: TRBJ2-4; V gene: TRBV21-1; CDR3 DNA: TGTGCCAGCACCCCAGGGGGGCTTGGTCCCCAAAGCATTCAGTACTTC; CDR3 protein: CASTPGGLGPQSIQYF
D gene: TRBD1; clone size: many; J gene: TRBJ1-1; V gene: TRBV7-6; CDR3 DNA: TGTGCCAGCAGCCTAGGGTCAGGGGGGTCGGGCACTGAAGCTTTCTTT; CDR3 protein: CASSLGSGGSGTEAFF
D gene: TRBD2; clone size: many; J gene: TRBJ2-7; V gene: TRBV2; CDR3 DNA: TGTGCCAGCAGTCGTGGGACTAGCGGCTCCTACGAGCAGTACTTC; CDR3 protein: CASSRGTSGSYEQYF
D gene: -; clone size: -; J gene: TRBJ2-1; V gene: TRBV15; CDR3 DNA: TGTGCCACCAGCAGCAGGGAGAAGAATGGGGAGCAGTTCTTC; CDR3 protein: CATSSREKNGEQFF
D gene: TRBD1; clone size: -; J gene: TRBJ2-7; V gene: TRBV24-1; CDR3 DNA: TGTGCCACCAGTTCCAACCGGGACAGGGCCTACGAGCAGTACTTC; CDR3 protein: CATSSNRDRAYEQYF